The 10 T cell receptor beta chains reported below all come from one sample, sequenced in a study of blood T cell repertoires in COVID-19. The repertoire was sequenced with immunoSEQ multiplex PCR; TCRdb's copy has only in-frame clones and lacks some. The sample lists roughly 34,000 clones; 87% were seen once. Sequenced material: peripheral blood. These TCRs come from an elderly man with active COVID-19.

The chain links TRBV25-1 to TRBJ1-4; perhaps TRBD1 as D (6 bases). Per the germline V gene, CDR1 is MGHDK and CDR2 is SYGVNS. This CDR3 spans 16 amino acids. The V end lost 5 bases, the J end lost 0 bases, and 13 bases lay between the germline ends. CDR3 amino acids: CASSPGTSATNEKLFF. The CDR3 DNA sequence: TGTGCCAGCAGTCCTGGGACATCTGCAACTAATGAAAAACTGTTTTTT.

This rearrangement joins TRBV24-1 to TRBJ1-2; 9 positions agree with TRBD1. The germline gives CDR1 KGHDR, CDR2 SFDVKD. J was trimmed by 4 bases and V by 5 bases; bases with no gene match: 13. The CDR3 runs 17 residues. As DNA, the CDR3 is TGTGCCACCAGTGGCCCCGAGTGGACAGGGGACATCTATGGCTACACCTTC. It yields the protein CATSGPEWTGDIYGYTF.

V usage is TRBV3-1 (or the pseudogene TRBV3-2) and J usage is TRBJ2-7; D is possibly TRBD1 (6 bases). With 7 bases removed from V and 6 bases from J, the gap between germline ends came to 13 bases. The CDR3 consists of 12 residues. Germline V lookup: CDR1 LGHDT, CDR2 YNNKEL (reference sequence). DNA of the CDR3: TGTGCCAGCAAAGGGGGAACCTCCGAGCAGTACTTC. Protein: CASKGGTSEQYF.

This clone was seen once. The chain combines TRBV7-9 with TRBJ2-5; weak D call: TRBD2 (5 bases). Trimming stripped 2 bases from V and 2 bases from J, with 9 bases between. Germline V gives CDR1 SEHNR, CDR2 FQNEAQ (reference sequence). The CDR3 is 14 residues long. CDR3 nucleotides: TGTGCCAGCAGCTTACCTTCGGGGCAAGAGACCCAGTACTTC. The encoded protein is CASSLPSGQETQYF.

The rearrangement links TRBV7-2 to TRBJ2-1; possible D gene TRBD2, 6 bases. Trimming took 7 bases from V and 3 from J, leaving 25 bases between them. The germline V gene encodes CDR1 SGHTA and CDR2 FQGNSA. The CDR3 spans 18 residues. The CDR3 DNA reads TGTGCCAGCACGCAAACCGGGGTGGCGGGAAGACGCTACAATGAGCAGTTCTTC. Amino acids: CASTQTGVAGRRYNEQFF.

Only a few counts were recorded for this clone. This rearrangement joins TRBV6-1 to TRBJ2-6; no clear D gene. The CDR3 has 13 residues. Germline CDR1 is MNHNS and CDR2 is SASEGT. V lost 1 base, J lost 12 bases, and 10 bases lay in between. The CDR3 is CASSEVITGVLTF. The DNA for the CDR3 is TGTGCCAGCAGTGAAGTGATTACTGGCGTCCTGACTTTC.

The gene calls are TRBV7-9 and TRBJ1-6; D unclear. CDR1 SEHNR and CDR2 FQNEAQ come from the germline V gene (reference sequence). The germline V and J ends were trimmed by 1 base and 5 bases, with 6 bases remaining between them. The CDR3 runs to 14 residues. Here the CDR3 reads CASSLGQNNSPLHF. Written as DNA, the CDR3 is TGTGCCAGCAGCTTAGGCCAGAATAATTCACCCCTCCACTTT.

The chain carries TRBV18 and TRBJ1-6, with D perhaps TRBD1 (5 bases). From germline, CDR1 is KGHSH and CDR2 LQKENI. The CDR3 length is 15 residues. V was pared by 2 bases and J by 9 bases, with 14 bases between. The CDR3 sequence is CASSPNVGGASPLHF. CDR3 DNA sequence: TGTGCCAGCTCACCAAATGTGGGGGGTGCTTCACCCCTCCACTTT.

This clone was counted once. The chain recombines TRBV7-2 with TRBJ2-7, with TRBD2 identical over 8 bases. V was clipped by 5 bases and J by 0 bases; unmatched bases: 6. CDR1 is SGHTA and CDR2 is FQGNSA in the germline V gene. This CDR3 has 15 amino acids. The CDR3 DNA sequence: TGTGCCAGCAGCGAACGACTAGCGAACTCCTACGAGCAGTACTTC. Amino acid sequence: CASSERLANSYEQYF.

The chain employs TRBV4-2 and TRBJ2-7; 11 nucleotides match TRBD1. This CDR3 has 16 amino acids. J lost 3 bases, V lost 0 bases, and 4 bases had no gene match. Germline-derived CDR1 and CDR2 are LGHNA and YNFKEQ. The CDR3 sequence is CASSQDFGTGGYEQYF. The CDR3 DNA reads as TGTGCCAGCAGCCAAGATTTTGGGACAGGGGGCTACGAGCAGTACTTC.